Shown below are 18 T cell receptor beta chains from a single sample sequenced in a study of monozygotic twins with inflammatory bowel disease. TCRdb reprocessed the 5' RACE reads, with one entry per CDR3 protein and no DNA. The ten most abundant clones cover 2.4% of a sample with approximately 400,000 distinct CDR3 sequences. Specimen: blood. The receptors here all came from a human donor with ulcerative colitis or Crohn's disease, or a healthy co-twin of an affected twin (not recorded which).

The chain is built from TRBV5-1 and TRBJ2-5; TCRdb proposes TRBD1, but this gene call is untestable without DNA. CDR3 length: 18 residues. The germline gives CDR1 SGHRS, CDR2 YFSETQ. This CDR3 reads CASSLDRGTGIGEETQYF.

The genes are TRBV7-2 and TRBJ2-7; TCRdb proposes TRBD2, but this gene call is untestable without DNA. The CDR3 totals 13 residues. CDR1 is SGHTA, CDR2 FQGNSA, per germline. CDR3 residues: CASSLVAGDKQYF. Full variable domain (missing parts from reference TRBV7-2 and TRBJ2-7): GAGVSQSPSNKVTEKGKDVELRCDPISGHTALYWYRQSLGQGLEFLIYFQGNSAPDKSGLPSDRFSAERTGGSVSTLTIQRTQQEDSAVYLCASSLVAGDKQYFGPGTRLTVT.

The chain couples TRBV7-2 to TRBJ1-5; the TCRdb call, TRBD1, lacks DNA for checking. CDR1 is SGHTA, CDR2 FQGNSA, per germline. CDR3 length: 15 amino acids. CDR3 region: CASSLGRARNQPQHF.

This chain links TRBV9 with TRBJ2-2. This CDR3 is 15 amino acids long. Germline V CDR1 and CDR2: SGDLS, YYNGEE. CDR3: CASSVEILNTGELFF. Drawing the rest from reference TRBV9 and TRBJ2-2, the complete variable domain is DSGVTQTPKHLITATGQRVTLRCSPRSGDLSVYWYQQSLDQGLQFLIQYYNGEERAKGNILERFSAQQFPDLHSELNLSSLELGDSALYFCASSVEILNTGELFFGEGSRLTVL.

This sequence joins TRBV28 and TRBJ2-2; TCRdb reports TRBD1, a call that lacks DNA to check it against. This CDR3 is 15 amino acids long. In germline, CDR1 is MDHEN, CDR2 SYDVKM. The CDR3 spells CASRLWTGESGELFF.

The rearrangement links TRBV25-1 to TRBJ1-2. Germline lookup yields CDR1 MGHDK and CDR2 SYGVNS. This CDR3 comprises 16 residues. The CDR3 loop reads CASSEAGRGVDYGYTF.

The chain combines TRBV5-1 with TRBJ2-1; absent DNA, TCRdb's TRBD2 call cannot be checked. Germline V gene sequence: CDR1 SGHRS, CDR2 YFSETQ. The CDR3 consists of 16 residues. CDR3: CASSLGSGTVHNEQFF.

This sequence joins TRBV6-6 and TRBJ2-7. Germline CDR1 reads MNHNY; CDR2 reads SVGAGI (reference sequence). The CDR3 length is 13 residues. CDR3 sequence reads: CASLEQLTYEQYF.

This rearrangement joins TRBV5-1 to TRBJ2-6. Germline CDR1 is SGHRS and CDR2 is YFSETQ. CDR3 size: 13 residues. The CDR3 reads CASSLGGPNVLTF.

CDR3 in amino acids: CASSVATVEDSPLHF. The rearrangement joins TRBV9 to TRBJ1-6. Germline lookup yields CDR1 SGDLS and CDR2 YYNGEE. This CDR3 spans 15 amino acids.

The chain recombines TRBV19 with TRBJ2-1; TCRdb outputs TRBD2, but without DNA this stays unchecked. Germline-derived CDR1 and CDR2 are LNHDA and SQIVND (reference sequence). CDR3 length equals 18 residues. CDR3 in amino acids: CASSPRRLAGGLYNEQFF.

The chain employs TRBV28 and TRBJ2-1; the D call from TCRdb, TRBD2, cannot be confirmed without DNA. This CDR3 region has 16 residues. Germline V gene sequence: CDR1 MDHEN, CDR2 SYDVKM. The CDR3 loop is CASSPQGLAGGPEQFF. Using reference TRBV28 and TRBJ2-1 for the parts outside the CDR3, the full variable domain is DVKVTQSSRYLVKRTGEKVFLECVQDMDHENMFWYRQDPGLGLRLIYFSYDVKMKEKGDIPEGYSVSREKKERFSLILESASTNQTSMYLCASSPQGLAGGPEQFFGPGTRLTVL.

CDR3 protein: CATRDNYNEQFF. This chain uses TRBV10-3 with TRBJ2-1. The CDR3 is 12 residues long. Per the germline V gene, CDR1 is ENHRY and CDR2 is SYGVKD.

This sequence joins TRBV13 and TRBJ1-6; the D call of TRBD1 rests on TCRdb alone, since no DNA is present to check it. The CDR3 has 17 amino acids. The germline gives CDR1 PRHDT, CDR2 FYEKMQ (reference sequence). The CDR3 here is CASSLAAGTGRNSPLHF.

The V gene is TRBV20-1, the J gene TRBJ2-4. This CDR3 spans 12 amino acids. Germline V gene data show CDR1 as DFQATT and CDR2 as SNEGSKA (reference sequence). The CDR3 is CSAPVGVDIQYF.

This rearrangement joins TRBV20-1 to TRBJ2-7; TCRdb selects TRBD2, and the lack of DNA leaves this call unchecked. The CDR3 contains 15 residues. Germline CDR1 DFQATT, CDR2 SNEGSKA (reference sequence). CDR3 region: CSASVEVGRASEQYF.

V gene TRBV18 combines with J gene TRBJ1-1; without DNA, the TCRdb call of TRBD1 cannot be checked. CDR3 length: 17 amino acids. The germline V gene encodes CDR1 KGHSH and CDR2 LQKENI. The CDR3: CASSPPRGTGGEAEAFF.

V gene TRBV3-1 combines with J gene TRBJ1-2. Germline V gene lookup returns CDR1 LGHDT and CDR2 YNNKEL (reference sequence). The CDR3 spans 16 residues. CDR3 sequence: CASSQGARRVNYGYTF.